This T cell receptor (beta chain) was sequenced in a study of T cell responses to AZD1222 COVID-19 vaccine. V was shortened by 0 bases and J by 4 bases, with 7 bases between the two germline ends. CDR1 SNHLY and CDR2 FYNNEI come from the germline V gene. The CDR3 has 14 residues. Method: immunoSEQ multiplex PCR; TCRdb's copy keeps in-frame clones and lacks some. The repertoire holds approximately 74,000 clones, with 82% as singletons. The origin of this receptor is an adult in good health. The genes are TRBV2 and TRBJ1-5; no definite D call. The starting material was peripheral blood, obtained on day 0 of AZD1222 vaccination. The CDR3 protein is CASSEANINQPQHF. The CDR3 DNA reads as TGTGCCAGCAGTGAAGCGAATATTAATCAGCCCCAGCATTTT.